The subject of this entry is one TCR beta chain. This clonotype was seen a handful of times. Its binding antigen is unknown. No base-level quality is on record; no much larger clone is a single base apart. Libraries came from 5' RACE. The reads were generated on an Illumina HiSeq 2000. A universal primer binding site was introduced by template switching, and a unique molecular identifier was present in the final cDNA, enabling accurate counting of TCR cDNA molecules. First-strand cDNA for TCR alpha and beta chains was synthesized from specific primers in the conserved constant-segment region. To control for contamination, every cDNA library carried two barcodes: a SMART-Mk sample barcode plus Illumina barcodes. TruSeq adapter sequences, together with Illumina sample barcodes, were added in two successive PCR steps. Sequencing of the TCR alpha and beta cDNA libraries was done on the Illumina HiSeq platform using custom primers. The study's processing was this. MiGEC processed the raw reads to extract unique molecular identifiers, while MiXCR was used to determine the CDR3 positions. Recombination models were inferred per individual with the repgenHMM and IGoR tools using an EM algorithm. Shared clonotype analysis was performed with the tcR package in R, normalizing sharing by the product of cloneset sizes. Out-of-frame nonproductive sequences were analyzed to study raw recombination free of thymic and clonal selection effects. The public reads were reprocessed in TCRdb via fastp at Q25 and MiXCR, keeping in-frame beta chains. Here each entry gathers all rows of one CDR3 protein and keeps the most common genes and DNA. What appears here as the V and J calls and clone size reflects TCRdb's work, not the paper's. The sample contains some 900,000 distinct CDR3 sequences, over 9% of them found a single time. The ten largest clones represent around 1.5% of the sample.

All donors were healthy Caucasians. Three pairs of female monozygotic twins, all aged about 18 to 29 years, made up the twin cohort. Peripheral blood mononuclear cells were used as the source from which RNA for TCR libraries was isolated. This record belongs to a study of identical twins (dated by TCRdb to 2016 to 2017). About the investigation overall: To test whether fetal clonotypes persist, the study used deep sequencing on TCR alpha and beta repertoires from monozygotic twins, unrelated adults of various ages, and cord blood. To rule out contamination, the twin experiments were replicated at different times with different library preparation protocols. Study-level results and caveats: Abundant cord blood beta clonotypes carried fewer insertions; young adult naive repertoires showed a weaker similar trend, while memory repertoires showed none. Zero-insertion analyses could be partly confounded by invariant T cells such as MAIT and iNKT, though diverse VJ usage argued against such confounding for most clonotypes. Compared with coincidental sharing between unrelated individuals, out-of-frame TCR alpha sequences shared between twins showed an excess of sequences with low generation probability. Conclusions relied on cross-sectional statistical analysis, since the same donors could not be followed over many years. Excess twin sharing in beta out-of-frame sequences was weaker because fewer shared sequences lowered the signal-to-noise ratio. Out-of-frame TCR alpha sharing in monozygotic twins was systematically underestimated by recombination models, whereas sharing between unrelated individuals was in agreement with the recombination models.

The CDR3 holds 17 amino acids from the cysteine to the phenylalanine. The DNA shown is the 51-base CDR3, in frame from base 1. CDR1 MGHDK and CDR2 SYGVNS were looked up in the germline V gene. From V the trimming removes 2 bases and from J it removes 4 bases, while the gene matches leave 8 bases of the junction unaccounted for. These data were likewise used in another study, on yellow fever vaccine responses in identical twins. As the second study states: According to the authors, in identical twins the way T cells responded to vaccination appeared partly convergent and partly personalized. Focusing on identical twins, the study followed the T cell clones that responded to the vaccine, and did so with precision.

This clonotype originated in a woman aged 18-35 years in good health. In this chain, TRBV25-1 is recombined with TRBJ2-3, and 11 bases in between align with TRBD1. Input material: PBMCs. The encoded CDR3 is CASSELPGQGVSDTQYF. The bases read TGTGCCAGCAGTGAACTACCGGGACAGGGGGTCTCAGATACGCAGTATTTT.